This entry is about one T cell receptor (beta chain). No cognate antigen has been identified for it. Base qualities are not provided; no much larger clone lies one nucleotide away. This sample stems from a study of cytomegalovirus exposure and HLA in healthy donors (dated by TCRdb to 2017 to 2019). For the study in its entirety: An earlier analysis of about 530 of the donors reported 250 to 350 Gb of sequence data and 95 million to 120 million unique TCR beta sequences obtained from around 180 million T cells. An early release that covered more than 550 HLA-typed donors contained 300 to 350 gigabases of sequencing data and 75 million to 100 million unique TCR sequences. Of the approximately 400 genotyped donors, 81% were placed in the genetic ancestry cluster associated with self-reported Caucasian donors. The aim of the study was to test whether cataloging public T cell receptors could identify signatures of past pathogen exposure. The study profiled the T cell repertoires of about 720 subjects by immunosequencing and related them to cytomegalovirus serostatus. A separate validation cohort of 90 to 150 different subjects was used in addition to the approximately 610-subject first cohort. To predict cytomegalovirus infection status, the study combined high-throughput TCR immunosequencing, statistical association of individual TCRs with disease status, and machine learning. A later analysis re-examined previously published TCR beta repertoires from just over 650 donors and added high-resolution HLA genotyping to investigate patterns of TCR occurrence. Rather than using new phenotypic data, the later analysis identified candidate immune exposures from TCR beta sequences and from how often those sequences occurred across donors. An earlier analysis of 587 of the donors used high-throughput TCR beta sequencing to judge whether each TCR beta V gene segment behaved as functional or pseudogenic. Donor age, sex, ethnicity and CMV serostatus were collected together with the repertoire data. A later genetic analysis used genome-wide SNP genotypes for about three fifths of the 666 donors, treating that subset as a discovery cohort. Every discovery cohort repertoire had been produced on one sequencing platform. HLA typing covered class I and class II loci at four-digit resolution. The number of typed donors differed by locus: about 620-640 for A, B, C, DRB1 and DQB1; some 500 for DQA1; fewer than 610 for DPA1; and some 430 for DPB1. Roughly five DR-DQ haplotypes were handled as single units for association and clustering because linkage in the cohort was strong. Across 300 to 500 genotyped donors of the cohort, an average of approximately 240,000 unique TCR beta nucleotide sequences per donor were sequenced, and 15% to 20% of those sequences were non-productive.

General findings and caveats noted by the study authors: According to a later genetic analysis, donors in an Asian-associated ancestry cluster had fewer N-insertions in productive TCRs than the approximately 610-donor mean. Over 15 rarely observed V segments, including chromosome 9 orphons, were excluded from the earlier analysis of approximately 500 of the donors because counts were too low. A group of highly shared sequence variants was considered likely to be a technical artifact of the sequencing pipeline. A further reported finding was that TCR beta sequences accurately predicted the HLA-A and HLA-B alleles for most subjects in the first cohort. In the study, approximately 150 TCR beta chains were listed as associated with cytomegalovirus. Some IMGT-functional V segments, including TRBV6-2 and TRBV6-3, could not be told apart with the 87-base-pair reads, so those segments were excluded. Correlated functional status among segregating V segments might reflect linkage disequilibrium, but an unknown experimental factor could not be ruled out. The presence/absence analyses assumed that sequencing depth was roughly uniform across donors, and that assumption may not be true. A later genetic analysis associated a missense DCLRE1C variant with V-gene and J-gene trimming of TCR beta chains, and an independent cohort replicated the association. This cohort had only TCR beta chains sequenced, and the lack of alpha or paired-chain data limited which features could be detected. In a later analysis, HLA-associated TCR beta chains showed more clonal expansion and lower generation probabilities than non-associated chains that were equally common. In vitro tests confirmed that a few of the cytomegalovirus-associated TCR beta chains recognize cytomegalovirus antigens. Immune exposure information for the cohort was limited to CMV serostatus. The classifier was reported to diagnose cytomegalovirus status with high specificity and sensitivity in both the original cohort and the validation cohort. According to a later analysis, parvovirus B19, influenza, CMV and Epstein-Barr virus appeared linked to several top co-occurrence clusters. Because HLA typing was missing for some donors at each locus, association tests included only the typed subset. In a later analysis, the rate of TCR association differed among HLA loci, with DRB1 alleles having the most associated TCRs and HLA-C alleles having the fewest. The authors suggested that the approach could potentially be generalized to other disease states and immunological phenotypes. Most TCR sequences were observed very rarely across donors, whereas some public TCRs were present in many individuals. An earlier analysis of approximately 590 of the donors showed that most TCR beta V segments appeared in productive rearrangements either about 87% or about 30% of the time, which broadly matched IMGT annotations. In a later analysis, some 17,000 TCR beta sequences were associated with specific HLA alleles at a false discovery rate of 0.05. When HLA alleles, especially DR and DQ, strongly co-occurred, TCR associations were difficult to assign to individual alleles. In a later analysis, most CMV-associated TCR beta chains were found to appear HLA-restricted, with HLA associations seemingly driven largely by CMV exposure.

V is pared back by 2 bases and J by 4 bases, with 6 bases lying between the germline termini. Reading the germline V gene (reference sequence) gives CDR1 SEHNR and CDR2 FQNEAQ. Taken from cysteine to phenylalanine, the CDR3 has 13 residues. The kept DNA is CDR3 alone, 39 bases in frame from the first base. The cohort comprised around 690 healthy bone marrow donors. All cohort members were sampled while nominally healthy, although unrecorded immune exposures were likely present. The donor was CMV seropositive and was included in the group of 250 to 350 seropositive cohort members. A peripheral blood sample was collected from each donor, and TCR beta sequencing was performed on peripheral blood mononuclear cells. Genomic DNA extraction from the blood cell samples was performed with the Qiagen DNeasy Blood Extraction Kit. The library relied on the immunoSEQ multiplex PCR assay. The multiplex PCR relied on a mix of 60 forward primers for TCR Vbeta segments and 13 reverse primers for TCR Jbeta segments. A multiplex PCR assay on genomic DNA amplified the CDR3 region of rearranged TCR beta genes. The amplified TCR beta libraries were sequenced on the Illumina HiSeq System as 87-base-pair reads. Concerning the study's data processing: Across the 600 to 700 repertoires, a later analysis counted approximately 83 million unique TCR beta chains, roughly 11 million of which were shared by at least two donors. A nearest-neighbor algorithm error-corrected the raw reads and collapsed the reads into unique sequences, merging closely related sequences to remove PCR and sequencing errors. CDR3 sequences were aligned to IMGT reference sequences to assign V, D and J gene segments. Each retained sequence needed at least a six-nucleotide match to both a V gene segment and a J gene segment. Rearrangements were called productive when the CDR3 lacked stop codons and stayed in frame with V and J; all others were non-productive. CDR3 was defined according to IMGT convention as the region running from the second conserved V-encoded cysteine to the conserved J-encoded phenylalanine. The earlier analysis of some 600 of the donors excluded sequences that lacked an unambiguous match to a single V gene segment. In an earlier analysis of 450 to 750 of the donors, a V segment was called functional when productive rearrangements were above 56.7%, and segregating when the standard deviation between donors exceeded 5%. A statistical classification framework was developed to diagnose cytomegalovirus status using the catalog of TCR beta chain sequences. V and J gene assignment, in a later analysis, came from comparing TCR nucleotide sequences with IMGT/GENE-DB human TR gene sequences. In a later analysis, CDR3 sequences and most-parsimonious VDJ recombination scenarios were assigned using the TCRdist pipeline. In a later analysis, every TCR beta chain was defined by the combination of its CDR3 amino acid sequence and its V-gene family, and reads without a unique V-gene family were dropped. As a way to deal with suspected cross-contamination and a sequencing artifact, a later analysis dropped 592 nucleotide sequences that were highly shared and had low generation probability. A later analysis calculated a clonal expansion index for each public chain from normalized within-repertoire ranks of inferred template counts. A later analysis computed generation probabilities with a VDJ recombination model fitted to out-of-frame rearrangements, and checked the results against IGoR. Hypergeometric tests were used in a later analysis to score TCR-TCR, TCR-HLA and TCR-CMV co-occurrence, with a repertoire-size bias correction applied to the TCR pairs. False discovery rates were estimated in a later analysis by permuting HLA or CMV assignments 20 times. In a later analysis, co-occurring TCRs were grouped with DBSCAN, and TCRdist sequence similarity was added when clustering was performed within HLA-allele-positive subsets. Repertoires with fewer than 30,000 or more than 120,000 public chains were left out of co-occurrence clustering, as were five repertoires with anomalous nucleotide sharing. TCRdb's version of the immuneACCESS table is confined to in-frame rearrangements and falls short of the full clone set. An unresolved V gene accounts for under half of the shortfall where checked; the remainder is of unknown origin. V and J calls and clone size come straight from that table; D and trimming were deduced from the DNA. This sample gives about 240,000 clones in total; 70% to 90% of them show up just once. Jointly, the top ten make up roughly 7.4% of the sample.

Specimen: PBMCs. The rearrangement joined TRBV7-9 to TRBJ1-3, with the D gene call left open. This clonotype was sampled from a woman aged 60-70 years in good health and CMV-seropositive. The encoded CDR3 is CASSLQTGNTIYF. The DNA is TGTGCCAGCAGCTTACAGACAGGAAACACCATATATTTT.